This T cell receptor beta chain was captured by sequencing in a study of beta chain features in type 1 diabetes. Regarding the study as a whole: At VDJ recombination sites, type 1 diabetes patients had fewer insertions and more deleted nucleotides. Type 1 diabetes patients had moderately but significantly shorter TCRB CDR3s in all four CD4+ subsets. Cells expressing TCR highly could be over-represented by cDNA sequencing.

V was clipped by 6 bases and J by 4 bases; unmatched bases: 13. Per germline, CDR1 MDHEN and CDR2 SYDVKM. This CDR3 comprises 17 residues. Expressed TCRB transcripts were sequenced because the entire RNA isolate underwent reverse transcription. The protocol was immunoSEQ multiplex PCR, while the TCRdb copy is restricted to in-frame clones and leaves out a portion. The sample records 300,000 to 350,000 clones, around 7.6% being singletons. In regard to this clone: Antigen unknown.

This TCR was sampled from a woman aged 18-29 years in good health. Sequenced material: central memory CD4+ T cells from blood. The genes are TRBV28 and TRBJ1-2; 11 positions match TRBD1. CDR3 sequence reads: CASRSGTGGLGRYGYTF. The CDR3 DNA reads as TGTGCCAGCAGATCCGGGACAGGGGGGCTTGGCCGCTATGGCTACACCTTC.